These T cell receptor beta chains were read from a single sample in a study of T cells after posttransplantation cyclophosphamide. Repertoires were generated with immunoSEQ multiplex PCR, while TCRdb's copy carries only in-frame clones and drops some. The sample lists under 15,000 clones, 80% to 85% occurring once. The sample consisted of PBMCs, taken less than 400 days after allogeneic stem cell transplant with calcineurin inhibitor and methotrexate. Receptors originate from a male patient aged 25-45 years who received an allogeneic stem cell transplant from an unrelated donor, was CMV-positive, and had acute GVHD only. The T cells may partly be graft donor cells. CDR3s include the opening cysteine and the closing phenylalanine or tryptophan. The D gene is left open where the match is weak. A row's size may be missing; if present it is once, few, many or a size class.

cdr3_aa cdr3_nt v_call d_call clone_size j_call
CASSPPGGVSSYGYTF TGCGCCAGCAGCCCACCGGGCGGGGTGTCGAGCTATGGCTACACCTTC TRBV5-1 - - TRBJ1-2
CASSPRPRGHEGSNTGELFF TGTGCCAGCAGCCCTCGCCCGAGGGGGCATGAAGGGTCGAACACCGGGGAGCTGTTTTTT TRBV27 TRBD1 - TRBJ2-2
CASSPVVTGNTEAFF TGTGCCAGCTCACCAGTGGTTACAGGGAACACTGAAGCTTTCTTT TRBV18 - - TRBJ1-1
CASSLRGTDNYGYTF TGTGCCAGTAGTCTAAGAGGGACAGATAACTATGGCTACACCTTC TRBV19 TRBD1 - TRBJ1-2
CASSQAQGYEQYF TGCGCCAGCAGCCAAGCCCAGGGCTACGAGCAGTACTTC TRBV4-3 - - TRBJ2-7
CASILQGLNTEAFF TGTGCCAGTATCTTACAGGGGCTCAACACTGAAGCTTTCTTT TRBV19 TRBD1 medium-sized TRBJ1-1
CASSLGVSRTGNTIYF TGTGCCAGCAGCTTAGGGGTTAGTCGCACTGGAAACACCATATATTTT TRBV13 - - TRBJ1-3
CASSEGVGTSVYNEQFF TGTGCCAGCAGTGAAGGTGTTGGGACTAGCGTATACAATGAGCAGTTCTTC TRBV6-1 TRBD2 once TRBJ2-1
CASSFDRGIGLYGYTF TGTGCCAGCAGCTTTGACAGGGGTATCGGCTTGTATGGCTACACCTTC TRBV2 TRBD1 - TRBJ1-2
CASSQDTSGANVLTF TGTGCCAGCAGTCAAGACACCTCTGGGGCCAACGTCCTGACTTTC TRBV5-4 - - TRBJ2-6
CASSEWQGNNQPQHF TGTGCCAGCAGTGAATGGCAGGGGAATAATCAGCCCCAGCATTTT TRBV6-1 - - TRBJ1-5
CASSLSGQGYGYTF TGTGCCAGCAGTTTATCTGGACAGGGCTATGGCTACACCTTC TRBV27 TRBD1 - TRBJ1-2
CASSPTGVPYNEQFF TGTGCCAGCAGTCCAACGGGGGTACCCTACAATGAGCAGTTCTTC TRBV6-1 - few TRBJ2-1
CASSLLVGDFQGEQYF TGTGCCAGCAGCTTGTTAGTAGGGGACTTCCAAGGCGAGCAGTACTTC TRBV5-6 - - TRBJ2-7
CASSTTAGVAEAFF TGCGCCAGCAGCACGACCGCGGGGGTCGCTGAAGCTTTCTTT TRBV5-1 - - TRBJ1-1
CASSLQGAGTNEKLFF TGTGCCAGCAGCTTACAGGGGGCGGGGACTAATGAAAAACTGTTTTTT TRBV7-6 TRBD1 - TRBJ1-4
CASSPAGAWGYTF TGTGCCAGCAGCCCGGCAGGGGCTTGGGGCTACACCTTC TRBV7-2 - - TRBJ1-2
CASSRLAGAGDTQYF TGTGCCAGTAGTCGCTTAGCGGGAGCGGGAGATACGCAGTATTTT TRBV19 TRBD2 - TRBJ2-3
CASSRELTDTQYF TGTGCCAGCAGCCGGGAGCTCACAGATACGCAGTATTTT TRBV11-2 - few TRBJ2-3
CASRRDRVDTYEQYF TGTGCCAGCAGGCGCGACAGGGTGGATACCTACGAGCAGTACTTC TRBV27 TRBD1 - TRBJ2-7
CASPVRAGGYEQYF TGTGCCAGCCCTGTGAGAGCGGGAGGTTACGAGCAGTACTTC TRBV2 TRBD2 few TRBJ2-7
CASSLDGGAEQFF TGTGCCAGCAGCTTAGACGGGGGAGCCGAGCAGTTCTTC TRBV7-6 - - TRBJ2-1
CASSPGLSFNQPQHF TGTGCCAGCAGTCCGGGACTCAGTTTCAATCAGCCCCAGCATTTT TRBV27 - - TRBJ1-5
CASSGTRTSGIEQFF TGCGCCAGCAGTGGGACCCGGACTAGCGGGATTGAGCAGTTCTTC TRBV4-1 TRBD2 - TRBJ2-1
CASSGTGTGAFIYSYEQYF TGCGCCAGCAGTGGAACCGGGACAGGGGCCTTCATATACTCCTACGAGCAGTACTTC TRBV10-1 TRBD1 - TRBJ2-7
CASSPRQQANTGELFF TGTGCCAGCTCACCCCGACAACAAGCGAACACCGGGGAGCTGTTTTTT TRBV18 - - TRBJ2-2
CASSSAGQKEETQYF TGCGCCAGCAGCTCAGCGGGACAAAAGGAAGAGACCCAGTACTTC TRBV5-1 - - TRBJ2-5
CASINNNGENEKLFF TGCGCCAGCATCAACAACAATGGAGAGAATGAAAAACTGTTTTTT TRBV10-1 - few TRBJ1-4
CAWSPLLGGYTF TGTGCCTGGAGTCCCCTACTAGGGGGCTACACCTTC TRBV30 - - TRBJ1-2
CASSQDRYSNQPQHF TGCGCCAGCAGCCAGGACAGATATAGCAATCAGCCCCAGCATTTT TRBV4-3 - few TRBJ1-5
CASSPGTGLTEAFF TGTGCCAGCAGCCCTGGGACAGGGCTTACTGAAGCTTTCTTT TRBV7-3 TRBD1 few TRBJ1-1
CASRGANSYEQYF TGTGCCAGCAGGGGGGCTAACTCCTACGAGCAGTACTTC TRBV5-6 - - TRBJ2-7
CASSVTGSGTGELFF TGTGCCAGCAGTGTAACAGGGTCCGGGACCGGGGAGCTGTTTTTT TRBV27 - - TRBJ2-2
CASSLQGGGYEQYF TGTGCCAGCAGCTTACAGGGAGGGGGATACGAGCAGTACTTC TRBV11-2 - - TRBJ2-7
CASSLDGLSSYEQYF TGCGCCAGCAGCTTGGATGGGCTAAGCTCCTACGAGCAGTACTTC TRBV5-1 - - TRBJ2-7
CSVETFNEQFF TGCAGCGTTGAAACTTTCAATGAGCAGTTCTTC TRBV29-1 - - TRBJ2-1
CAWSRAGDTTDTQYF TGTGCCTGGAGTCGAGCGGGAGATACGACAGATACGCAGTATTTT TRBV30 TRBD2 - TRBJ2-3
CASSFGLGTNRTDTQYF TGCGCCAGCAGCTTCGGCCTGGGCACCAATCGCACAGATACGCAGTATTTT TRBV5-1 - - TRBJ2-3
CASSLLGSISGNTIYF TGTGCCAGCAGCTTACTCGGGTCGATATCTGGAAACACCATATATTTT TRBV5-5 - - TRBJ1-3
CASSYDRGRETQYF TGCGCCAGCAGCTACGACAGGGGGAGAGAGACCCAGTACTTC TRBV5-1 TRBD1 - TRBJ2-5
CASSPGQGATEAFF TGTGCCAGCTCACCAGGACAGGGGGCTACTGAAGCTTTCTTT TRBV18 TRBD1 - TRBJ1-1
CASSVDPGDNYGYTF TGTGCCAGCAGCGTAGATCCAGGTGATAACTATGGCTACACCTTC TRBV9 - - TRBJ1-2
CASSTKYAGTSGTYEQYF TGTGCCAGCAGTACCAAGTACGCCGGGACTAGCGGTACCTACGAGCAGTACTTC TRBV28 TRBD2 few TRBJ2-7
CASSPPADYNVLTF TGTGCCAGCTCACCACCGGCCGACTACAACGTCCTGACTTTC TRBV18 - - TRBJ2-6
CASSLGGRDYEQYF TGTGCCAGCAGCTTGGGCGGGAGAGACTACGAGCAGTACTTC TRBV5-6 TRBD2 - TRBJ2-7